This passage covers 4 T cell receptor beta chains from one sample sequenced in a study of T cells of healthy individuals (dated by TCRdb to the late 2010s). The method was 5' RACE. Data came from an Illumina MiSeq. TCRdb applied fastp at Q25 and MiXCR to the public reads, then kept only in-frame beta chains. Here each entry gathers all rows of one CDR3 protein and keeps the most common genes and DNA. For this sample the table gives about 82,000 distinct CDR3 sequences, of which more than 4.5% were detected only once. Clones ranked in the top ten supply around 7.6% of the sample. Every receptor here comes from a female donor in good health.

The rearrangement joins TRBV11-2 to TRBJ1-1; D is unclear. Trimming removed 4 bases from V and 4 bases from J, with 13 bases in between. Germline values: CDR1 SGHAT, CDR2 FQNNGV. This CDR3 comprises 14 residues. The CDR3 bases are TGTGCCAGCAGCTCTTACGCCTCGATCACTGAAGCTTTCTTT. Translated: CASSSYASITEAFF.

This clonotype was observed a handful of times. The chain employs TRBV7-9 and TRBJ1-2; no firm D call. V dropped 3 bases and J dropped 6 bases, with 14 bases sitting between them. Germline V gene data show CDR1 as SEHNR and CDR2 as FQNEAQ (reference sequence). CDR3 length: 14 amino acids. DNA for the CDR3: TGTGCCAGCAGCTTCCCACTGCTTCTCGATGGCTACACCTTC. It translates to CASSFPLLLDGYTF.

There are a few counts of this clonotype. This chain links TRBV30 with TRBJ2-5; 7 bases match TRBD2. V trimming: 1 base; J trimming: 5 bases; junction bases outside the gene matches: 7. Per the germline V gene, CDR1 is GTSNPN and CDR2 is SVGIG (reference sequence). The CDR3 has 14 amino acids. This chain's CDR3 is CAWSGLALSETQYF. For the CDR3, the DNA is TGTGCCTGGAGTGGACTAGCCTTATCGGAGACCCAGTACTTC.

CDR3 DNA sequence: TGTGCCAGCAGCTTATGGGGGAACTACGAGCAGTACTTC. Translating it yields CASSLWGNYEQYF. The chain recombines TRBV11-1 with TRBJ2-7; D tentatively fits TRBD1 or TRBD2 (5 bases each). Trimming removed 2 bases at V and 3 bases at J, with 8 bases between. The CDR3 consists of 13 residues. Germline CDR1 and CDR2: SGHAT and FQDESV (reference sequence).